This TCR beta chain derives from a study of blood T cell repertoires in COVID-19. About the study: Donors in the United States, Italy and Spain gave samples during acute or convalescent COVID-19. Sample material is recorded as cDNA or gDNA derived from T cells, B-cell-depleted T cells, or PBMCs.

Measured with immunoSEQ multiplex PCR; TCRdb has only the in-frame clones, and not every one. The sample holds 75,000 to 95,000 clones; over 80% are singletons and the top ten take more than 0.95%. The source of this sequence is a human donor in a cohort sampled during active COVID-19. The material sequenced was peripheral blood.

CDR3 sequence (DNA): TGTGCCACCCCCCCCCAGGACAGGGGATTACTTAATTCACCCCTCCACTTT. It codes for CATPPQDRGLLNSPLHF. V is TRBV24-1 and J is TRBJ1-6; 9 bases line up with TRBD1. This CDR3 has 17 residues. Per the germline V gene, CDR1 is KGHDR and CDR2 is SFDVKD. J lost 6 bases, V lost 9 bases, and 14 bases had no gene match.